This T cell receptor (beta chain) was identified during a study of blood T cell repertoires in COVID-19. In the study overall: Samples of COVID-19 (acute and convalescent) were obtained from the United States, Italy and Spain. PBMCs, B-cell-depleted T cells, or T cells provided the cDNA or gDNA that made up the material.

This clone was picked up one time. The CDR3 length is 16 residues. V trimming: 6 bases; J trimming: 10 bases; junction bases outside the gene matches: 16. Germline V gene sequence: CDR1 MNHEY, CDR2 SMNVEV (reference sequence). Original processing methods: Estimated nucleated cell counts came from reference gene primer amplification. Clones were read by immunoSEQ multiplex PCR, and TCRdb kept only the in-frame ones, dropping some. That table is the source of V, J and clone size, and D and trimming were worked out from the DNA. The sample consists of 100,000 to 120,000 clones, 88% of them appearing once.

The chain has TRBV27 and TRBJ2-2; 8 nucleotides align to TRBD2. The receptor's source is a woman between 45 and 60 years old with acute or convalescent COVID-19. The sequenced sample was peripheral blood. In DNA form, the CDR3 reads TGTGCCAGCAGGGAAAGGAGCGGGAGCCCCGGTGTGGAGCTGTTTTTT. Amino acid sequence: CASRERSGSPGVELFF.